The 27 T cell receptor beta chains presented below share a single source sample, sequenced in a study of blood T cell repertoires in COVID-19. The assay was immunoSEQ multiplex PCR, and TCRdb's table has in-frame clones only and misses some. The repertoire holds some 58,000 clones, with about 76% as singletons. The sequencing sample was made of peripheral blood. Source of these receptors: a human donor in a cohort sampled during active COVID-19.

This CDR3 is CASSYTGRETQYF. CDR3 nucleotides: TGTGCCAGCAGTTATACAGGGCGAGAGACCCAGTACTTC. The chain is built from TRBV6-5 and TRBJ2-5, with a weak D call TRBD1 (6 bases). The CDR3 contains 13 residues. The V and J ends lost 3 bases and 4 bases respectively, with 9 bases between them. Germline V lookup: CDR1 MNHEY, CDR2 SVGAGI.

This chain connects TRBV21-1 to TRBJ2-1; TRBD2, the table's D call, lacks a check against the DNA. TRBV21-1 represents a pseudogene. CDR3 length: 16 residues. In nucleotides, the CDR3 is TGTGCCAGCAACTGCCTTGGTGGGAGCTCCTACAATGAGCAGTTCTTC. Translating gives CASNCLGGSSYNEQFF.

This CDR3 is CASSPRTYRTDTQYF. The DNA for the CDR3 is TGTGCCAGCAGCCCACGGACATATCGCACAGATACGCAGTATTTT. The chain uses TRBV7-2 and TRBJ2-3, with D tentatively TRBD1 (5 bases). The CDR3 runs 15 residues. Trimming shortened V by 5 bases and J by 1 base, and 13 bases separated the two germline ends. CDR1 and CDR2 from the germline V gene are SGHTA and FQGNSA.

This chain joins TRBV7-8 and TRBJ1-1; 8 bases are a match to TRBD1. V gave up 5 bases and J gave up 5 bases; unmatched junction bases: 7. The germline gives CDR1 SGHVS, CDR2 FQNEAQ. The length of the CDR3 is 14 residues. Here the CDR3 DNA reads TGTGCCAGCAGCCCAAGGACAGGGTGGACTGAAGCTTTCTTT. Protein product: CASSPRTGWTEAFF.

The chain carries TRBV28 and TRBJ1-1, with 12 positions matching TRBD1. The length of the CDR3 is 18 residues. CDR1 is MDHEN and CDR2 is SYDVKM in the germline V gene. V dropped 6 bases and J dropped 1; count of bases not matched to a gene: 12. CDR3 sequence reads: CASRSGGTGGFSNTEAFF. The CDR3 DNA sequence: TGTGCCAGCAGGAGCGGGGGGACAGGGGGCTTTTCGAACACTGAAGCTTTCTTT. Drawing the rest from reference TRBV28 and TRBJ1-1, the complete variable domain is DVKVTQSSRYLVKRTGEKVFLECVQDMDHENMFWYRQDPGLGLRLIYFSYDVKMKEKGDIPEGYSVSREKKERFSLILESASTNQTSMYLCASRSGGTGGFSNTEAFFGQGTRLTVV.

The chain uses TRBV18 and TRBJ2-7, with D possibly matching TRBD1 (6 bases). The CDR3 is made up of 13 amino acids. The V and J ends lost 6 bases and 2 bases respectively, with 11 bases between them. The germline V gene encodes CDR1 KGHSH and CDR2 LQKENI. Here the CDR3 reads CASSYRQAYEQYF. The DNA of the CDR3 is TGTGCCAGCTCTTACCGACAGGCCTACGAGCAGTACTTC.

This clone appeared a few times. Other nucleotide sequences in the sample specify the same CDR3. The chain has TRBV7-2 and TRBJ2-5; weak D call: TRBD2 (6 bases). The CDR3 is 13 residues long. The V gene lost 3 bases and the J gene lost 2 bases, with 7 bases spanning the gap. Germline values: CDR1 SGHTA, CDR2 FQGNSA. CDR3 amino acids: CASSFRGQETQYF. CDR3 sequence (DNA): TGTGCCAGCAGCTTCCGGGGGCAAGAGACCCAGTACTTC. Looking up the rest from reference TRBV7-2 and TRBJ2-5 gives the full variable domain: GAGVSQSPSNKVTEKGKDVELRCDPISGHTALYWYRQSLGQGLEFLIYFQGNSAPDKSGLPSDRFSAERTGGSVSTLTIQRTQQEDSAVYLCASSFRGQETQYFGPGTRLLVL.

The V gene is TRBV28, the J gene TRBJ1-2, with no clear D. V dropped 7 bases and J dropped 2 bases, with 14 bases sitting between them. The V gene's germline CDR1 is MDHEN and CDR2 SYDVKM. The CDR3 contains 14 residues. CDR3 amino acids: CASTPLARNYGYTF. The DNA for the CDR3 is TGTGCCAGCACCCCCCTGGCGCGGAACTATGGCTACACCTTC.

This chain links TRBV15 with TRBJ2-1; tentatively, D is TRBD1 (5 bases). The CDR3 contains 15 residues. The germline gives CDR1 LNHNV, CDR2 YYDKDF (reference sequence). V was pared by 0 bases and J by 2 bases, with 8 bases between. The CDR3 DNA reads TGTGCCACCAGCAGAGATCAGGGAACCTACAATGAGCAGTTCTTC. It yields the protein CATSRDQGTYNEQFF.

The chain combines TRBV2 with TRBJ2-5, with D maybe TRBD1 (6 bases). This CDR3 has 12 residues. CDR1 and CDR2 (germline): SNHLY, FYNNEI. V was clipped by 6 bases and J by 5 bases, with 10 bases between them. The CDR3 DNA follows: TGTGCCAGCAGCGGACAGAGGGAGACCCAGTACTTC. Its protein product is CASSGQRETQYF.

The rearrangement joins TRBV6-2 or TRBV6-3 to TRBJ2-3, with 8 bases lining up with TRBD1. The CDR3 extends over 15 amino acids. V shed 5 bases and J 4 bases; nucleotides not matched to a gene: 8. CDR1 is MNHEY and CDR2 is SVGEGT in the germline V gene. The CDR3 DNA reads as TGTGCCAGCAGTCCGGACAGGGCATTTCCAGATACGCAGTATTTT. It yields the protein CASSPDRAFPDTQYF.

The chain links TRBV27 to TRBJ1-2; D is undetermined. The CDR3 has 15 residues. The V gene lost 6 bases and the J gene lost 4 bases, with 18 bases spanning the gap. The germline V gene has CDR1 MNHEY and CDR2 SMNVEV (reference sequence). The CDR3 loop is CASSSIDILPYGYTF. CDR3 in DNA: TGTGCCAGCAGCTCCATAGACATTCTGCCCTATGGCTACACCTTC.

The chain employs TRBV27 and TRBJ1-2, with a weak D call TRBD1 (6 bases). The CDR3 runs 15 residues. The germline CDR1 and CDR2 sequences are MNHEY and SMNVEV (reference sequence). V lost 5 bases to trimming and J lost 2 bases, with 15 bases between them. The DNA for the CDR3 is TGTGCCAGCAGTATACACAGGGAACCAAACTATGGCTACACCTTC. Translated: CASSIHREPNYGYTF.

CDR3 in DNA: TGTGCCAGCAGCCAAGGTGGGAGCTACGAGCAGTACTTC. Its translation is CASSQGGSYEQYF. V and J are TRBV4-2 and TRBJ2-5; tentative D call: TRBD2 (5 bases). The last part of the DNA fits TRBJ2-7 better; the J call may be wrong. The germline CDR1 and CDR2 sequences are LGHNA and YNFKEQ. CDR3 length: 13 residues.

The rearrangement uses TRBV9 and TRBJ2-3, with 10 nucleotides matching TRBD1. CDR3 length equals 17 residues. Germline lookup yields CDR1 SGDLS and CDR2 YYNGEE. The V gene end was trimmed by 0 bases and the J gene end by 7 bases; junction bases not matched to a gene: 11. CDR3 DNA: TGTGCCAGCAGCGTAGACATGGGACAGGGGTCGTTGTATACGCAGTATTTT. Amino acid sequence: CASSVDMGQGSLYTQYF.

The gene calls are TRBV30 and TRBJ2-5; D uncertain. CDR1 is GTSNPN and CDR2 is SVGIG in the germline V gene (reference sequence). The CDR3 has 14 amino acids. V lost 1 base to trimming and J lost 2 bases, with 11 bases between them. CDR3 in amino acids: CAWSAQNHQETQYF. CDR3 DNA sequence: TGTGCCTGGAGTGCACAGAACCATCAAGAGACCCAGTACTTC. Complete variable domain (other parts from reference TRBV30 and TRBJ2-5): SQTIHQWPATLVQPVGSPLSLECTVEGTSNPNLYWYRQAAGRGLQLLFYSVGIGQISSEVPQNLSASRPQDRQFILSSKKLLLSDSGFYLCAWSAQNHQETQYFGPGTRLLVL.

The J gene is TRBJ1-5, the V gene TRBV24-1; TRBD1 aligns across 10 bases. Germline CDR1 and CDR2: KGHDR and SFDVKD. V was clipped by 3 bases and J by 1 base; unmatched bases: 2. This CDR3 contains 16 residues. The DNA for the CDR3 is TGTGCCACCAGTGATCCGGGACAGGGGAGCAATCAGCCCCAGCATTTT. Translating it yields CATSDPGQGSNQPQHF.

This chain uses TRBV18 with TRBJ2-6; TRBD1 might be the D (5 bases). The CDR3 is 17 amino acids. In germline, CDR1 is KGHSH, CDR2 LQKENI. The V and J ends lost 3 bases and 0 bases respectively, with 12 bases between them. The CDR3, as DNA: TGTGCCAGCTCACCTATAGGACAAATCTCTGGGGCCAACGTCCTGACTTTC. Translating it yields CASSPIGQISGANVLTF.

Only a few counts were recorded for this clone. The chain carries TRBV23-1 and TRBJ2-6; 8 bases align to TRBD1. TRBV23-1 is placed among ORFs of uncertain function. V was clipped by 4 bases and J by 0 bases; unmatched bases: 14. The CDR3 is made up of 20 amino acids. The CDR3 sequence: CASSLKMPQGADSGANVLTF. The DNA for the CDR3 is TGCGCCAGCAGTCTCAAAATGCCGCAGGGGGCTGACTCTGGGGCCAACGTCCTGACTTTC.

The CDR3 sequence: CASSIGQGMAGELFF. The DNA for the CDR3 is TGCGCCAGCAGCATCGGCCAGGGGATGGCCGGGGAGCTGTTTTTT. The rearrangement uses TRBV5-1 and TRBJ2-2; D is possibly TRBD1 (6 bases). The CDR3 length is 15 residues. Germline values: CDR1 SGHRS, CDR2 YFSETQ. V lost 4 bases to trimming and J lost 6 bases, with 16 bases between them.

The sample holds a few counts of this clone. The V and J genes are TRBV5-1 and TRBJ1-2; possible D gene TRBD1, 6 bases. The V gene lost 3 bases and the J gene lost 8 bases, with 17 bases spanning the gap. The length of the CDR3 is 14 residues. Germline loops: CDR1 SGHRS, CDR2 YFSETQ. The chain's CDR3 is CASSSDRSRTGYTF. The CDR3 DNA is TGCGCCAGCAGCTCAGACAGGAGTCGGACCGGCTACACCTTC.

The J gene is TRBJ2-5, the V gene TRBV30; TRBD1 matches 8 bases. The length of the CDR3 is 18 residues. Unmatched junction bases numbered 17, after V lost 4 bases and J lost 1 base. Germline values: CDR1 GTSNPN, CDR2 SVGIG (reference sequence). The chain's CDR3 is CAWNPPGGWRTTQETQYF. CDR3 DNA sequence: TGTGCCTGGAACCCACCAGGGGGCTGGAGGACTACCCAAGAGACCCAGTACTTC. Full variable domain (missing parts from reference TRBV30 and TRBJ2-5): SQTIHQWPATLVQPVGSPLSLECTVEGTSNPNLYWYRQAAGRGLQLLFYSVGIGQISSEVPQNLSASRPQDRQFILSSKKLLLSDSGFYLCAWNPPGGWRTTQETQYFGPGTRLLVL.

With regard to this clone: Germline is not matched at one junction end, which may reflect a read error. The gene calls are TRBV7-7 and TRBJ2-7; D perhaps matches TRBD1 (7 bases). This CDR3 region has 14 residues. From germline, CDR1 is SSHAT and CDR2 FNYEAQ (reference sequence). The CDR3 is CASSLGGGIDEQYF. The CDR3 DNA reads as TGTGCTAGCAGCTTAGGGGGCGGGATCGACGAGCAGTACTTC.

The CDR3 protein is CASRQANTEAFF. CDR3 in DNA: TGTGCCAGCCGACAGGCAAACACTGAAGCTTTCTTT. This rearrangement joins TRBV2 to TRBJ1-1; TRBD1 might be the D (6 bases). Per the germline V gene, CDR1 is SNHLY and CDR2 is FYNNEI. Trimming shortened V by 8 bases and J by 2 bases, and 9 bases separated the two germline ends. The length of the CDR3 is 12 residues.

The V call is TRBV20-1, the J call TRBJ2-1; no reliable D call. The V gene's germline CDR1 is DFQATT and CDR2 SNEGSKA (reference sequence). The length of the CDR3 is 11 residues. Trimming left V 1 base short and J 5 bases short, with 3 bases between. The CDR3 bases are TGCAGTGCTAGAGCCGACAATGAGCAGTTCTTC. This codes for CSARADNEQFF.

V gene TRBV9 combines with J gene TRBJ2-3; TRBD1 agrees at 8 bases. Trimming at V came to 4 bases and at J to 5 bases, leaving 9 bases not matched to a gene. The CDR3 contains 15 residues. Germline lookup yields CDR1 SGDLS and CDR2 YYNGEE. The CDR3 spells CASSPGQARGDTQYF. CDR3 DNA sequence: TGTGCCAGCAGCCCGGGACAGGCTCGTGGAGATACGCAGTATTTT.

This clone was found once. The J gene is TRBJ1-5, the V gene TRBV6-2 or TRBV6-3; 8 bases are a match to TRBD1. Germline V gene sequence: CDR1 MNHEY, CDR2 SVGEGT. Trimming at V came to 4 bases and at J to 8 bases, leaving 4 bases not matched to a gene. The CDR3 extends over 13 amino acids. Written as DNA, the CDR3 is TGTGCCAGCAGTTGGGACAGGCATAAGCCCCAGCATTTT. Its protein product is CASSWDRHKPQHF.